The 5 T cell receptor beta chains listed next were all sequenced from one sample in a study of STAT3 mutations in large granular lymphocyte leukemia. Study conclusions and caveats: In T-cell large granular lymphocyte leukemia, about half of patients showed multiple immunodominant subclonotypes.

Method: immunoSEQ multiplex PCR; TCRdb's copy keeps in-frame clones and lacks some. The sample has over 15,000 clones, around nine tenths seen once; the top ten hold around 9.3%. These receptors are not linked to any known antigen. The sequencing input was peripheral blood mononuclear cells. The receptors derive from a woman between 50 and 59 years old with T-cell large granular lymphocyte leukemia. Some clones in this sample may be carry-over from other donors' samples.

The rearrangement uses TRBV6-4 and TRBJ2-3, with D possibly matching TRBD2 (5 bases). In germline, CDR1 is MRHNA, CDR2 SNTAGT. V gave up 5 bases and J gave up 1 base, with 10 bases separating them. The length of the CDR3 is 14 residues. For the CDR3, the DNA is TGTGCCAGCAGTTCGGACTTTCGCACAGATACGCAGTATTTT. Residues: CASSSDFRTDTQYF.

CDR3 residues: CAWSGGASYEQYF. CDR3 nucleotide sequence: TGTGCCTGGAGCGGGGGGGCTTCCTACGAGCAGTACTTC. V usage is TRBV30 and J usage is TRBJ2-7; 8 nucleotides align to TRBD2. V was clipped by 3 bases and J by 1 base; unmatched bases: 2. Germline V gene lookup returns CDR1 GTSNPN and CDR2 SVGIG (reference sequence). This CDR3 is 13 amino acids long.

This rearrangement joins TRBV6-6 to TRBJ2-7, with 8 bases lining up with TRBD2. Trimming removed 3 bases from V and 2 bases from J; junction bases left unmatched: 6. The CDR3 consists of 15 residues. CDR1 MNHNY and CDR2 SVGAGI come from the germline V gene (reference sequence). The CDR3, as DNA: TGTGCCAGCAGTTATTCCGGGACTAGTCCCTACGAGCAGTACTTC. Translated, it gives CASSYSGTSPYEQYF.

The CDR3 DNA follows: TGTGCCAGCAGCGACCAGACCTACGAGCAGTACTTC. Translated: CASSDQTYEQYF. The chain is built from TRBV7-6 and TRBJ2-7; no clear D gene. Germline CDR1 reads SGHVS; CDR2 reads FNYEAQ. The CDR3 runs to 12 residues. V was clipped by 5 bases and J by 2 bases, with 7 bases between them.

The CDR3 region has the DNA TGTGCCAGCAGCGTAGCGGGGGGAGCTGGAGAGACCCAGTACTTC. Protein: CASSVAGGAGETQYF. The V and J genes are TRBV9 and TRBJ2-5; 7 bases are a match to TRBD2. In germline, CDR1 is SGDLS, CDR2 YYNGEE. CDR3 length: 15 amino acids. Trimming cost V 0 bases and J 4 bases; bases outside gene matches: 6.